These T cell receptor beta chains were read from a single sample in a study of shared clonotypes between healthy human individuals. Sequencing used immunoSEQ multiplex PCR; TCRdb keeps in-frame clones, though not all of them. Here the sample spans about 2,500,000 clones, around nine tenths being singletons. The source material was naive CD4+ T cells sorted from blood. The receptor source for this set is a man between 18 and 35 years old in good health. Both conserved end residues are part of each CDR3. Each record gives: CDR3 length, clone size, J gene, V gene, D gene, CDR3 protein, CDR3 DNA. The D gene is left open where the match is weak. Clone size appears in some rows only: once, few, many, or a class for an expanded clone.

length: 14
size: NA
J: TRBJ2-5
V: TRBV27
D: TRBD2
CDR3: CASRMSGVGETQYF
DNA: TGTGCCAGCAGGATGAGCGGGGTTGGGGAGACCCAGTACTTC

length: 16
size: NA
J: TRBJ1-6
V: TRBV27
D: NA
CDR3: CASSSPESSYNSPLHF
DNA: TGTGCCAGCAGTTCCCCCGAGAGCTCCTATAATTCACCCCTCCACTTT

length: 14
size: NA
J: TRBJ1-5
V: TRBV6-1
D: TRBD1
CDR3: CASRGQGTGQPQHF
DNA: TGTGCCAGCAGGGGACAGGGGACGGGCCAGCCCCAGCATTTT

length: 16
size: NA
J: TRBJ1-5
V: TRBV10-1
D: NA
CDR3: CASNERGPGWRQPQHF
DNA: TGCGCCAGCAACGAACGAGGCCCGGGTTGGAGGCAGCCCCAGCATTTT

length: 14
size: NA
J: TRBJ2-1
V: TRBV2
D: TRBD1
CDR3: CASADRGLYNEQFF
DNA: TGTGCCAGCGCCGACAGGGGGCTCTACAATGAGCAGTTCTTC

length: 17
size: NA
J: TRBJ2-6
V: TRBV19
D: NA
CDR3: CASSNGVKGPGANVLTF
DNA: TGTGCCAGTAGTAATGGGGTTAAGGGGCCTGGGGCCAACGTCCTGACTTTC

length: 14
size: NA
J: TRBJ2-2
V: TRBV11-3
D: NA
CDR3: CASTPGESSGELFF
DNA: TGTGCCAGCACACCTGGGGAGAGTTCCGGGGAGCTGTTTTTT

length: 15
size: NA
J: TRBJ2-7
V: TRBV27
D: TRBD2
CDR3: CASSFLAGGPSGQYF
DNA: TGTGCCAGCAGTTTCCTAGCGGGAGGGCCCTCCGGGCAGTACTTC

length: 15
size: NA
J: TRBJ1-2
V: TRBV25-1
D: TRBD1
CDR3: CASSGDRGRSVGYTF
DNA: TGTGCCAGCAGTGGGGACAGGGGAAGGTCGGTTGGCTACACCTTC

length: 14
size: few
J: TRBJ2-1
V: TRBV7-9
D: NA
CDR3: CASSLTDQANEQFF
DNA: TGTGCCAGCAGCTTAACCGACCAGGCCAATGAGCAGTTCTTC

length: 14
size: NA
J: TRBJ1-2
V: TRBV7-2
D: NA
CDR3: CASSPSGVVGGYTF
DNA: TGTGCCAGCAGCCCATCGGGGGTCGTTGGGGGCTACACCTTC

length: 14
size: NA
J: TRBJ1-2
V: TRBV9
D: TRBD1
CDR3: CASSAGTAAYGYTF
DNA: TGTGCCAGCAGCGCCGGGACAGCAGCCTATGGCTACACCTTC

length: 15
size: NA
J: TRBJ2-1
V: TRBV5-1
D: NA
CDR3: CASSLEVRVSNEQFF
DNA: TGCGCCAGCAGCCTAGAAGTGAGGGTCAGTAATGAGCAGTTCTTC

length: 13
size: NA
J: TRBJ1-6
V: TRBV10-2
D: NA
CDR3: CASMYGGNSPLHF
DNA: TGCGCCAGCATGTACGGGGGGAATTCACCCCTCCACTTT

length: 15
size: NA
J: TRBJ2-1
V: TRBV10-3
D: TRBD2
CDR3: CAISDSGGAGNEQFF
DNA: TGTGCCATCAGTGACTCGGGGGGGGCCGGGAATGAGCAGTTCTTC

length: 15
size: NA
J: TRBJ2-5
V: TRBV2
D: TRBD1
CDR3: CASSDNGTGRKTQYF
DNA: TGTGCCAGCAGTGACAACGGGACAGGGAGAAAGACCCAGTACTTC

length: 13
size: NA
J: TRBJ1-1
V: TRBV30
D: NA
CDR3: CAWTGVPITEAFF
DNA: TGTGCCTGGACAGGGGTTCCGATAACTGAAGCTTTCTTT

length: 17
size: once
J: TRBJ1-5
V: TRBV28
D: TRBD1
CDR3: CASSLFRGQGGNQPQHF
DNA: TGTGCCAGCAGTTTATTTCGTGGACAGGGGGGCAATCAGCCCCAGCATTTT

length: 14
size: once
J: TRBJ2-5
V: TRBV2
D: TRBD1
CDR3: CASRKGQGKETQYF
DNA: TGTGCCAGCAGAAAAGGACAGGGGAAAGAGACCCAGTACTTC

length: 14
size: NA
J: TRBJ2-5
V: TRBV5-1
D: NA
CDR3: CASSPPTPQETQYF
DNA: TGCGCCAGCAGCCCCCCAACTCCCCAAGAGACCCAGTACTTC

length: 16
size: NA
J: TRBJ1-3
V: TRBV28
D: TRBD1
CDR3: CASSLRQGAGGNTIYF
DNA: TGTGCCAGCAGTTTGCGACAGGGGGCGGGGGGAAACACCATATATTTT

length: 18
size: NA
J: TRBJ2-4
V: TRBV30
D: NA
CDR3: CAWGRGPSPGRTKNIQYF
DNA: TGTGCCTGGGGGAGGGGGCCGAGCCCAGGACGGACCAAAAACATTCAGTACTTC

length: 17
size: NA
J: TRBJ2-3
V: TRBV2
D: NA
CDR3: CASSEASLVGGTDTQYF
DNA: TGTGCCAGCAGTGAAGCGTCACTCGTGGGGGGCACAGATACGCAGTATTTT

length: 14
size: once
J: TRBJ2-5
V: TRBV7-7
D: NA
CDR3: CASSLVGLRETQYF
DNA: TGTGCTAGCAGCTTAGTTGGCTTACGAGAGACCCAGTACTTC

length: 16
size: NA
J: TRBJ2-1
V: TRBV7-3
D: TRBD2
CDR3: CASSSRGTSSYNEQFF
DNA: TGTGCCAGCAGCTCGCGGGGGACGAGCTCCTACAATGAGCAGTTCTTC

length: 14
size: few
J: TRBJ1-6
V: TRBV9
D: NA
CDR3: CASSVGRYNSPLHF
DNA: TGTGCCAGCAGCGTAGGACGGTATAATTCACCCCTCCACTTT

length: 17
size: NA
J: TRBJ1-6
V: TRBV18
D: TRBD1
CDR3: CASSPDRGSSYNSPLHF
DNA: TGTGCCAGCTCACCGGACAGGGGCAGCTCCTATAATTCACCCCTCCACTTT

length: 13
size: once
J: TRBJ2-1
V: TRBV30
D: NA
CDR3: CAWSVRVNNEQFF
DNA: TGTGCCTGGAGTGTACGGGTAAACAATGAGCAGTTCTTC

length: 14
size: NA
J: TRBJ2-1
V: TRBV11-2
D: NA
CDR3: CASKGWASSNEQFF
DNA: TGTGCCAGCAAGGGATGGGCTAGCTCGAATGAGCAGTTCTTC

length: 13
size: NA
J: TRBJ1-2
V: TRBV4-1
D: NA
CDR3: CASSQGTDYGYTF
DNA: TGCGCCAGCAGCCAAGGGACGGACTATGGCTACACCTTC

length: 14
size: NA
J: TRBJ1-1
V: TRBV2
D: NA
CDR3: CASSGTLMNTEAFF
DNA: TGTGCCAGCAGCGGGACACTTATGAACACTGAAGCTTTCTTT

length: 15
size: once
J: TRBJ1-5
V: TRBV19
D: TRBD1
CDR3: CASNQGRDRNQPQHF
DNA: TGTGCCAGTAACCAAGGCCGGGACAGAAATCAGCCCCAGCATTTT

length: 14
size: NA
J: TRBJ1-5
V: TRBV30
D: TRBD1
CDR3: CAWSGGQRNQPQHF
DNA: TGTGCCTGGAGTGGGGGACAGCGTAATCAGCCCCAGCATTTT

length: 13
size: once
J: TRBJ1-1
V: TRBV6-5
D: NA
CDR3: CASAAQMGATAFF
DNA: TGTGCCAGCGCCGCCCAAATGGGAGCGACGGCTTTCTTT

length: 14
size: NA
J: TRBJ2-5
V: TRBV2
D: TRBD1
CDR3: CASRIGQGLETQYF
DNA: TGTGCCAGCAGGATAGGACAGGGACTAGAGACCCAGTACTTC

length: 13
size: NA
J: TRBJ2-7
V: TRBV28
D: NA
CDR3: CASSGDGGYEQYF
DNA: TGTGCCAGCAGCGGGGACGGGGGCTACGAGCAGTACTTC

length: 16
size: NA
J: TRBJ2-1
V: TRBV4-1
D: NA
CDR3: CASSPSEPSSYNEQFF
DNA: TGCGCCAGCAGCCCAAGTGAGCCGAGCTCCTACAATGAGCAGTTCTTC

length: 12
size: NA
J: TRBJ2-3
V: TRBV29-1
D: NA
CDR3: CSVEDTLPTQYF
DNA: TGCAGCGTTGAAGATACGTTACCTACGCAGTATTTT

length: 15
size: NA
J: TRBJ2-3
V: TRBV4-1
D: TRBD2
CDR3: CASSQASGGAYTQYF
DNA: TGCGCCAGCAGCCAAGCGAGCGGGGGGGCGTATACGCAGTATTTT

length: 16
size: NA
J: TRBJ2-2
V: TRBV6-6
D: TRBD2
CDR3: CASSYSKTGGPGELFF
DNA: TGTGCCAGCAGTTACTCGAAGACGGGGGGGCCCGGGGAGCTGTTTTTT

length: 17
size: NA
J: TRBJ2-4
V: TRBV19
D: NA
CDR3: CASRLGPSREAKNIQYF
DNA: TGTGCCAGCCGTCTAGGGCCCAGTAGGGAAGCCAAAAACATTCAGTACTTC

length: 15
size: NA
J: TRBJ1-2
V: TRBV4-1
D: NA
CDR3: CASSLNTRGRYGYTF
DNA: TGCGCCAGCAGCCTAAATACCCGGGGGCGCTATGGCTACACCTTC

length: 16
size: NA
J: TRBJ2-7
V: TRBV7-8
D: NA
CDR3: CASSSYHTRQDYEQYF
DNA: TGTGCCAGCAGTTCATATCATACCCGACAGGACTACGAGCAGTACTTC

length: 15
size: NA
J: TRBJ2-2
V: TRBV11-2
D: TRBD1
CDR3: CASSLGQGAGGELFF
DNA: TGTGCCAGCAGCTTGGGACAGGGGGCTGGCGGGGAGCTGTTTTTT